These T cell receptor beta chains were read from a single sample in a study of T cell repertoires in cytomegalovirus infection. TCRdb redid the calling of the reads with MiXCR, one entry per CDR3 protein. The sample records 830,000 or so distinct CDR3 sequences, approximately 32% being singletons. These TCRs' antigens remain unknown. The source was cultured CD8+ T cells from PBMCs, collected from culture after CMV antigen stimulation. Receptors originate from a human donor in good health (CMV status not recorded). Some clones in this sample may be carry-over from other donors' samples. CDR3s include the opening cysteine and the closing phenylalanine or tryptophan. Each record gives: clone size, CDR3 length, V gene, J gene, D gene, CDR3 protein, CDR3 DNA. D genes are given only for firm matches. Clone size is given for some rows only: seen once, a few or many times, or a class if the clone is expanded.

>-|16|TRBV4-1|TRBJ2-3|-
CAGSHPKTGGPDTQYF
TGCGCCGGCAGCCATCCTAAGACCGGAGGGCCAGATACGCAGTATTTT
>few|15|TRBV4-3|TRBJ2-1|-
CASSQSQGTIREQFF
TGCGCCAGCAGCCAATCCCAGGGGACCATTCGGGAGCAGTTCTTC
>-|15|TRBV4-3|TRBJ2-3|TRBD2
CASSHRLAGGDTQYF
TGCGCCAGCAGCCACCGACTAGCGGGCGGAGATACGCAGTATTTT
>few|20|TRBV6-4|TRBJ2-3|TRBD1
CASSDPRQGVGNIRTDTQYF
TGTGCCAGCAGTGACCCCAGACAGGGGGTTGGTAATATTCGCACAGATACGCAGTATTTT
>-|16|TRBV3-1|TRBJ2-7|TRBD1
CASSHPTGSAAYEQYF
TGTGCCAGCAGCCACCCGACAGGGAGCGCTGCGTACGAGCAGTACTTC
>few|15|TRBV4-1|TRBJ2-1|-
CASSQDSLLYNEQFF
TGCGCCAGCAGCCAAGATTCACTTCTCTACAATGAGCAGTTCTTC
>-|14|TRBV6-2/TRBV6-3|TRBJ1-1|-
CASSVDRTDTEAFF
TGTGCCAGCAGTGTCGACAGGACTGACACTGAAGCTTTCTTT
>-|15|TRBV6-8|TRBJ2-5|-
CASSSSLVNQETQYF
TGTGCCAGCAGTTCCTCCCTTGTAAACCAAGAGACCCAGTACTTC
>-|14|TRBV19|TRBJ1-1|-
CASSTRQMDTEAFF
TGTGCCAGTAGTACCCGACAGATGGACACTGAAGCTTTCTTT
>-|16|TRBV28|TRBJ2-3|-
CASSLVPGFTADTQYF
TGTGCCAGCAGTTTAGTTCCGGGGTTTACCGCAGATACGCAGTATTTT
>-|15|TRBV15|TRBJ1-5|-
CATSRDGNSNQPQHF
TGTGCCACCAGCAGAGACGGGAATAGCAATCAGCCCCAGCATTTT
>few|16|TRBV6-1|TRBJ2-4|TRBD1
CASSKQTGVAKNIQYF
TGTGCCAGCAGCAAACAAACAGGGGTAGCCAAAAACATTCAGTACTTC
>-|17|TRBV7-9|TRBJ2-1|-
CASNKLPGEALQGEQFF
TGTGCCAGCAACAAGCTTCCCGGGGAGGCCTTACAGGGTGAGCAGTTCTTC
>many|14|TRBV7-9|TRBJ2-3|TRBD1
CASIPDRAGDTQYF
TGTGCCAGCATCCCGGACAGGGCCGGGGATACGCAGTATTTT
>few|16|TRBV12-3/TRBV12-4|TRBJ1-2|TRBD1
CASSLMVITGGYGYTF
TGTGCCAGCAGTTTAATGGTTATAACAGGGGGCTATGGCTACACCTTC
>many|15|TRBV7-2|TRBJ2-1|TRBD1
CASSPRRDSYNEQFF
TGTGCCAGCAGCCCCCGCCGGGACAGTTACAATGAGCAGTTCTTC
>-|14|TRBV5-6|TRBJ2-3|TRBD2
CASSSPGGPNTQYF
TGTGCCAGCAGCTCGCCGGGGGGGCCTAATACGCAGTATTTT
>few|17|TRBV9|TRBJ2-1|TRBD2
CASSVDSSGGPANEQFF
TGTGCCAGCAGCGTTGATTCTAGCGGGGGGCCAGCGAATGAGCAGTTCTTC
>-|11|TRBV6-6|TRBJ2-7|-
CASSVGTEQYF
TGTGCCAGCAGTGTCGGGACCGAGCAGTACTTC
>-|15|TRBV19|TRBJ2-1|-
CASRREAGDYNEQFF
TGTGCCAGTAGAAGGGAGGCAGGGGACTACAATGAGCAGTTCTTC
>-|15|TRBV11-2|TRBJ1-5|-
CASSLGTWGNQPQHF
TGTGCCAGCAGCCTAGGGACATGGGGCAATCAGCCCCAGCATTTT
>many|12|TRBV7-8|TRBJ2-7|-
CASSLAPREQYF
TGTGCCAGCAGCTTAGCGCCAAGAGAGCAGTACTTC
>-|14|TRBV27|TRBJ1-1|-
CASSFGGGSTEAFF
TGTGCCAGCAGTTTCGGGGGGGGGTCCACTGAAGCTTTCTTT
>-|14|TRBV27|TRBJ1-1|-
CASSGSVLTTEAFF
TGTGCCAGCAGCGGGTCGGTCCTGACCACTGAAGCTTTCTTT
>-|12|TRBV2|TRBJ2-7|-
CASSGREHEQYF
TGTGCCAGCAGCGGCAGAGAGCACGAGCAGTACTTC
>-|14|TRBV12-5|TRBJ1-1|-
CASGFYGQLDEAFF
TGTGCTAGTGGTTTTTACGGACAGCTTGATGAAGCTTTCTTT
>-|12|TRBV7-9|TRBJ2-2|-
CASGAVTGELFF
TGTGCCAGCGGGGCCGTGACCGGGGAGCTGTTTTTT
>-|15|TRBV12-3/TRBV12-4|TRBJ1-1|TRBD1
CASGRSGQGRTEAFF
TGTGCCAGCGGTAGAAGTGGACAGGGAAGAACTGAAGCTTTCTTT
>-|13|TRBV15|TRBJ1-6|-
CATADSTYSPLLF
TGTGCCACCGCCGACAGTACCTATTCACCCCTCCTCTTT
>-|13|TRBV10-3|TRBJ1-2|TRBD1
CVITTGGVYGYTF
TGTGTCATCACGACAGGGGGCGTCTATGGCTACACCTTC
>-|17|TRBV27|TRBJ2-1|TRBD2
CASSLLSGLAGAREQFF
TGTGCCAGCAGTTTATTGTCCGGGCTAGCGGGGGCAAGGGAGCAGTTCTTC
>few|17|TRBV6-2/TRBV6-3|TRBJ2-1|TRBD2
CASSYSRLAGSYNEQFF
TGTGCCAGCAGTTACTCTCGGCTAGCGGGATCCTACAATGAGCAGTTCTTC
>-|15|TRBV7-3|TRBJ1-6|TRBD1
CASSLYGTGISPLHF
TGTGCCAGCAGCTTATACGGGACAGGGATTTCACCCCTCCACTTT
>-|14|TRBV7-6|TRBJ2-1|-
CASSLEGGYNEQFF
TGTGCCAGCAGCTTAGAGGGGGGCTACAATGAGCAGTTCTTC
>-|13|TRBV6-6|TRBJ2-1|TRBD2
CASRGGGYNEQFF
TGTGCCAGCCGGGGGGGGGGCTACAATGAGCAGTTCTTC
>-|14|TRBV7-9|TRBJ2-1|TRBD1
CASGDRASNNEQFF
TGTGCCAGCGGAGACAGGGCTTCGAACAATGAGCAGTTCTTC
>many|17|TRBV7-3|TRBJ2-1|TRBD2
CASSLNPAGASYNEQFF
TGTGCCAGCAGCTTAAATCCAGCGGGGGCCTCCTACAATGAGCAGTTCTTC
>-|14|TRBV20-1|TRBJ1-4|TRBD1
CSARGTGSLEKLFF
TGCAGTGCTAGAGGGACAGGGTCTCTAGAAAAACTGTTTTTT
>many|17|TRBV7-6|TRBJ2-3|TRBD2
CASSPRLAGGSTDTQYF
TGTGCCAGCAGCCCAAGACTAGCGGGGGGAAGCACAGATACGCAGTATTTT
>-|14|TRBV19|TRBJ1-2|TRBD1
CASAPGQPNYGYTF
TGTGCCAGCGCCCCGGGACAGCCTAACTATGGCTACACCTTC
>-|16|TRBV12-3/TRBV12-4|TRBJ2-4|TRBD2
CASSPYSGATKNIQYF
TGTGCCAGCAGCCCCTATAGCGGGGCGACCAAAAACATTCAGTACTTC
>-|15|TRBV7-9|TRBJ2-3|-
CASSLIWADTDTQYF
TGTGCCAGCAGCTTAATATGGGCAGACACAGATACGCAGTATTTT
>-|15|TRBV7-2|TRBJ1-6|-
CASSFYSGGSSPLHF
TGTGCCAGCAGCTTTTATTCTGGGGGTAGTTCACCCCTCCACTTT
>few|17|TRBV5-1|TRBJ1-2|TRBD1
CASRYTGTGEINYGYTF
TGCGCCAGCAGGTATACCGGGACAGGGGAAATCAACTATGGCTACACCTTC
>many|18|TRBV7-9|TRBJ2-1|TRBD2
CASSPPEQRGGHYNEQFF
TGTGCCAGCAGCCCGCCCGAGCAGCGGGGGGGCCACTACAATGAGCAGTTCTTC
>-|16|TRBV6-5|TRBJ1-1|-
CASSPTPGRLNTEAFF
TGTGCCAGCAGCCCCACCCCGGGACGGCTAAACACTGAAGCTTTCTTT
>few|16|TRBV6-1|TRBJ2-3|TRBD2
CASRTGSGGNKNTQYF
TGTGCCAGCAGGACGGGGAGCGGGGGAAATAAAAATACGCAGTATTTT
>many|15|TRBV7-2|TRBJ1-5|-
CASSFLLSPDQPQHF
TGTGCCAGCAGCTTTTTGCTTTCTCCCGATCAGCCCCAGCATTTT
>many|16|TRBV12-5|TRBJ1-2|-
CASGLGNKGFLYGYTF
TGTGCTAGTGGTTTGGGGAACAAGGGCTTCCTTTATGGCTACACCTTC
>-|15|TRBV27|TRBJ1-1|-
CASSLSVHRYTEAFF
TGTGCCAGCAGTTTATCAGTCCACAGGTACACTGAAGCTTTCTTT
>few|16|TRBV7-8|TRBJ1-5|TRBD1
CASSLGQGHSNQPQHF
TGTGCCAGCAGCTTAGGACAGGGCCATAGCAATCAGCCCCAGCATTTT